The clone carrying this T cell receptor beta chain was counted only a few times. The antigen is undetermined. As TCR cDNA was made by 5'RACE template switching, a universal primer site and UMIs were added. TCRdb passed the 5' RACE reads through MiXCR, listing each CDR3 protein once. The sample has about 240,000 distinct CDR3 sequences, less than 9% seen once. This sample was included in a study of T cells after yellow fever vaccination. Study at large: Fractions low in cell number were prepared with SMART-Seq v4 Ultra Low Input. Broader study findings: A secondary response was less intense yet reached its peak sooner, at day 5 versus 15. Post-booster repertoires again held most primary-vaccination clones (around 95% CD4, 75% to 90% CD8).

The CDR3 is made up of 16 amino acids. The V gene end was trimmed by 7 bases and the J gene end by 4 bases; junction bases not matched to a gene: 9. The chain links TRBV23-1 to TRBJ2-1; 11 bases line up with TRBD2. TRBV23-1 is assigned to the ORF class and has an uncertain function. This sequence was found in a man under 40 who received the YFV17D yellow fever vaccine. The sample was CD4+ T cells sorted from PBMCs, taken 15 days after the yellow fever booster vaccination. The CDR3 is CASIGSGRAAYNEQFF. The CDR3 DNA reads TGCGCCAGCATAGGTAGCGGGAGGGCCGCTTACAATGAGCAGTTCTTC.